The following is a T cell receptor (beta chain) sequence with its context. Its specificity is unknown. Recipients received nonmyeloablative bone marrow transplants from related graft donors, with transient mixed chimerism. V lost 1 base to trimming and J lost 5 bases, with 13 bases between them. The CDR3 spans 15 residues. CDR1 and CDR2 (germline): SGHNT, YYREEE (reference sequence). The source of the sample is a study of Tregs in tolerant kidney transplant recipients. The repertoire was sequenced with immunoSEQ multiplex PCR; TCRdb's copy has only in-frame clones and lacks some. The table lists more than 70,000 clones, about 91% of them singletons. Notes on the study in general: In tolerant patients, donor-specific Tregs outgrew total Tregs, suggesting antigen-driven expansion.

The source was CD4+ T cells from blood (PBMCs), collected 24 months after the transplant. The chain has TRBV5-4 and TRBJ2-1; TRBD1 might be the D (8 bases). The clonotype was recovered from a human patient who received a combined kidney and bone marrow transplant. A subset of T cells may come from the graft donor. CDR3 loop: CASSLYRGGHNEQFF. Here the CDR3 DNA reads TGTGCCAGCAGCTTGTACAGGGGGGGTCACAATGAGCAGTTCTTC.